One sample yielded the 19 T cell receptor beta chains listed below, sequenced in a study of cytomegalovirus exposure and HLA in healthy donors. Primers for the PCR totalled 60 Vbeta and 13 Jbeta. TCRdb keeps only in-frame clones here, not all; method: immunoSEQ multiplex PCR. Here the sample spans some 77,000 clones, 79% being singletons. Sequencing used PBMCs. The receptors shown here come from a middle-aged woman in good health and CMV-seropositive.

The rearrangement joins TRBV5-6 to TRBJ1-1; the D gene is possibly TRBD1 (6 bases). Germline CDR1 is SGHDT and CDR2 is YYEEEE. Trimming removed 0 bases at V and 4 bases at J, with 10 bases between. The CDR3 loop spans 14 amino acids. The CDR3 DNA reads TGTGCCAGCAGCTTGGACAGGGCCGGCACTGAAGCTTTCTTT. Its protein product is CASSLDRAGTEAFF.

This sequence joins TRBV5-1 and TRBJ1-1; the match to TRBD1 covers 8 bases. Trimming took 2 bases from V and 4 from J; bases not matched to a gene: 10. This CDR3 region has 16 residues. Germline CDR1 is SGHRS and CDR2 is YFSETQ. The CDR3 sequence is CASSLSEQGVGTEAFF. The DNA of the CDR3 is TGCGCCAGCAGCTTATCCGAACAGGGGGTGGGCACTGAAGCTTTCTTT.

The chain uses TRBV2 and TRBJ1-2; D is uncertain. CDR1 is SNHLY, CDR2 FYNNEI, per germline. The V end lost 2 bases, the J end lost 4 bases, and 8 bases lay between the germline ends. The CDR3 contains 13 residues. The CDR3 region has the DNA TGTGCCAGCAGTGAAAGGTGGAGCTATGGCTACACCTTC. It specifies CASSERWSYGYTF.

The DNA for the CDR3 is TGTGCCAGCAGTGACCGGGATTATGGAGGCTACACCTTC. Translated, it gives CASSDRDYGGYTF. The V and J genes are TRBV6-4 and TRBJ1-2; D call uncertain. CDR3 length equals 13 residues. CDR1 MRHNA and CDR2 SNTAGT come from the germline V gene. Trimming left V 2 bases short and J 8 bases short, with 12 bases between.

The gene calls are TRBV5-1 and TRBJ1-2; 9 bases line up with TRBD1. V lost 0 bases to trimming and J lost 4 bases; unmatched junction nucleotides: 4. Germline V lookup: CDR1 SGHRS, CDR2 YFSETQ. CDR3 length: 15 residues. The CDR3 DNA reads as TGCGCCAGCAGCTTGGCGGGACAGGGACCCTATGGCTACACCTTC. Translated, it gives CASSLAGQGPYGYTF.

This chain links TRBV6-1 with TRBJ2-7; possible D gene TRBD1, 5 bases. The V gene lost 6 bases and the J gene lost 4 bases, with 16 bases spanning the gap. CDR3 size: 14 residues. Looked up from germline, CDR1 is MNHNS and CDR2 is SASEGT. The CDR3 DNA is TGTGCCAGCAGCCCAAAACCCCCAGGGTACGAGCAGTACTTC. Translation gives CASSPKPPGYEQYF.

The chain has TRBV18 and TRBJ1-5; D is perhaps TRBD1 (6 bases). CDR3 length: 13 amino acids. Germline V CDR1 and CDR2: KGHSH, LQKENI. V lost 3 bases and J lost 4, with 7 bases in between. The CDR3 DNA is TGTGCCAGCTCACCCGACAGGAATCAGCCCCAGCATTTT. Translated, it gives CASSPDRNQPQHF.

This chain joins TRBV2 and TRBJ1-4; possible D gene TRBD1, 6 bases. Trimming took off 6 bases at V and 8 bases at J, with 19 bases between the two ends. The germline V gene has CDR1 SNHLY and CDR2 FYNNEI. This CDR3 has 15 amino acids. CDR3 sequence reads: CASSDSRGALEKLFF. The CDR3 bases are TGTGCCAGCAGCGACTCCCGGGGGGCTTTGGAAAAACTGTTTTTT.

The chain combines TRBV13 with TRBJ2-3; TRBD2 might be the D (6 bases). V gave up 4 bases and J gave up 4 bases, with 27 bases separating them. CDR1 PRHDT and CDR2 FYEKMQ come from the germline V gene (reference sequence). The CDR3 totals 19 residues. The CDR3 DNA reads as TGTGCCAGCAGCTCCCTCGGGCTCGGGGGAGTCCCCCAGGCAGATACGCAGTATTTT. Its protein product is CASSSLGLGGVPQADTQYF.

The chain combines TRBV5-1 with TRBJ2-7; 9 bases fit TRBD1. This CDR3 region has 14 residues. J gave up 6 bases and V 4 bases, and 8 bases lay outside the gene matches. CDR1 is SGHRS and CDR2 is YFSETQ in the germline V gene. The CDR3 DNA sequence: TGCGCCAGCAGCCCTCCGGGACAGGGCCGCGAGCAGTACTTC. This gives the protein CASSPPGQGREQYF.

The chain carries TRBV6-1 and TRBJ1-5; 9 bases align to TRBD1. The V and J ends lost 1 base and 0 bases, in that order; junction bases with no gene match: 7. The length of the CDR3 is 18 residues. CDR1 and CDR2 from the germline V gene are MNHNS and SASEGT. CDR3: CASSEGWGTGISNQPQHF. For the CDR3, the DNA is TGTGCCAGCAGTGAAGGATGGGGGACAGGGATTAGCAATCAGCCCCAGCATTTT.

This chain's CDR3 is CASSPFSGSGETQYF. CDR3 sequence (DNA): TGTGCCAGCAGCCCCTTTAGCGGGAGTGGGGAGACCCAGTACTTC. This chain connects TRBV28 to TRBJ2-5, with 9 bases lining up with TRBD2. Germline lookup yields CDR1 MDHEN and CDR2 SYDVKM. Trimming at V came to 6 bases and at J to 5 bases, leaving 10 bases not matched to a gene. CDR3 size: 15 residues.

This clone was detected once. The rearrangement uses TRBV28 and TRBJ1-2, with 9 bases matching TRBD1. The CDR3 runs to 15 residues. Trimming cost V 6 bases and J 4 bases; bases outside gene matches: 9. Per germline, CDR1 MDHEN and CDR2 SYDVKM. CDR3 region: CASRPAGTGSYGYTF. The CDR3 bases are TGTGCCAGCAGGCCCGCCGGGACAGGGTCCTATGGCTACACCTTC.

The CDR3 region is CASSLQGYGYTF. Here the CDR3 DNA reads TGTGCCAGCAGTTTACAGGGATATGGCTACACCTTC. The chain combines TRBV28 with TRBJ1-2; D may be TRBD1 (5 bases). The V end was cut by 2 bases, the J end by 5 bases, with 6 bases between. Germline-derived CDR1 and CDR2 are MDHEN and SYDVKM. This CDR3 has 12 amino acids.

The rearrangement links TRBV29-1 to TRBJ2-7; TRBD2 matches at 8 bases. The CDR3 has 14 amino acids. The V segment lost 2 bases and the J segment 1 base; nucleotides outside the gene matches: 4. CDR1 SQVTM and CDR2 ANQGSEA come from the germline V gene. The CDR3 loop reads CSVEKAGVSYEQYF. Here the CDR3 DNA reads TGCAGCGTTGAAAAAGCGGGAGTGTCCTACGAGCAGTACTTC.

This clone was picked up one time. The chain has TRBV5-1 and TRBJ2-1; TRBD1 matches 7 bases. Germline V gene data show CDR1 as SGHRS and CDR2 as YFSETQ. This CDR3 is built from 17 residues. Trimming took 0 bases from V and 8 from J; bases not matched to a gene: 14. The CDR3 bases are TGCGCCAGCAGCTTGGCCGTTCGGGACAGTAGAACGTATGAGCAGTTCTTC. Its protein is CASSLAVRDSRTYEQFF. Drawing the rest from reference TRBV5-1 and TRBJ2-1, the complete variable domain is KAGVTQTPRYLIKTRGQQVTLSCSPISGHRSVSWYQQTPGQGLQFLFEYFSETQRNKGNFPGRFSGRQFSNSRSEMNVSTLELGDSALYLCASSLAVRDSRTYEQFFGPGTRLTVL.

The chain employs TRBV7-9 and TRBJ2-1, with 9 bases that match TRBD2. Germline V gene lookup returns CDR1 SEHNR and CDR2 FQNEAQ (reference sequence). The junction had 5 bases not matched to a gene; V was cut back by 5 bases and J by 0 bases. The CDR3 has 16 residues. The CDR3 DNA reads as TGTGCCAGCAGCGGGCTAGCGGGGAGCTCCTACAATGAGCAGTTCTTC. This encodes CASSGLAGSSYNEQFF.

The chain uses TRBV6-5 and TRBJ2-1, with TRBD2 as a possible D gene (6 bases). The germline V gene has CDR1 MNHEY and CDR2 SVGAGI. The V end was cut by 1 base, the J end by 6 bases, with 10 bases between. There are 14 residues in the CDR3. The CDR3 DNA reads TGTGCCAGCAGTTACTACGGGGGAAGCAATGAGCAGTTCTTC. The encoded protein is CASSYYGGSNEQFF.

The J gene is TRBJ2-5, the V gene TRBV2; 8 bases map to TRBD1. Germline V CDR1 and CDR2: SNHLY, FYNNEI. This CDR3 contains 15 residues. V gave up 7 bases and J gave up 1 base; unmatched junction bases: 8. The CDR3 sequence: CASTEDRGPQETQYF. The CDR3 DNA follows: TGTGCCAGCACCGAAGACAGGGGCCCCCAAGAGACCCAGTACTTC.